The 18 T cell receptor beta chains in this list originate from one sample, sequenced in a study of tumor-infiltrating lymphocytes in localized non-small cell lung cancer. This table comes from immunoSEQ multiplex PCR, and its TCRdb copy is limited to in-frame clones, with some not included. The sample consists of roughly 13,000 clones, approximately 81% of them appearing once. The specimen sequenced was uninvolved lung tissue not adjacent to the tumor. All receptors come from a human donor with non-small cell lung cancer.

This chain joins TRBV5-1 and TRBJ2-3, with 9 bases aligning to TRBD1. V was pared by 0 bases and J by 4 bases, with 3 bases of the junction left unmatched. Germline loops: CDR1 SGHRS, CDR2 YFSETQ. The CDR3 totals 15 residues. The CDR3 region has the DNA TGCGCCAGCAGCTTGGTGGGACAGGGTCCAGATACGCAGTATTTT. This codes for CASSLVGQGPDTQYF.

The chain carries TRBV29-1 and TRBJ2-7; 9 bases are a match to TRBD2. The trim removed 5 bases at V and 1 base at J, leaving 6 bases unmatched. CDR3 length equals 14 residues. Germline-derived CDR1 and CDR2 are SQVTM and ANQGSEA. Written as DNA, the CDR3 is TGCAGCGTTTTGCTCGCGGGAGGGTCCTACGAGCAGTACTTC. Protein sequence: CSVLLAGGSYEQYF.

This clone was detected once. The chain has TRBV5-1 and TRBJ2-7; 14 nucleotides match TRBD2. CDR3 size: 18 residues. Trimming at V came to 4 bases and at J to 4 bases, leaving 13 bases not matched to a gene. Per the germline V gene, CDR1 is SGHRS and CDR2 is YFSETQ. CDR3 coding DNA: TGCGCCAGCAGCCCCGGACTAGCGGGAGGTCTATTTCTGTACGAGCAGTACTTC. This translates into CASSPGLAGGLFLYEQYF.

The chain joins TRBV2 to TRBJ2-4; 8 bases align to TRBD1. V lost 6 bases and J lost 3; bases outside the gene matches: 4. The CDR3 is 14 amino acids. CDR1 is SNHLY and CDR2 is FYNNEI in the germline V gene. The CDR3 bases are TGTGCCAGCAGGCAGGGGGCGGGCAAAAACATTCAGTACTTC. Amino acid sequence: CASRQGAGKNIQYF.

CDR3 in amino acids: CASSLAGQGSGGYTF. In nucleotides, the CDR3 is TGTGCCAGCAGCTTAGCGGGACAGGGTTCGGGCGGCTACACCTTC. The gene calls are TRBV7-9 and TRBJ1-2, with 9 bases matching TRBD1. The junction had 7 bases not matched to a gene; V was cut back by 0 bases and J by 8 bases. Per germline, CDR1 SEHNR and CDR2 FQNEAQ (reference sequence). This CDR3 is built from 15 residues.

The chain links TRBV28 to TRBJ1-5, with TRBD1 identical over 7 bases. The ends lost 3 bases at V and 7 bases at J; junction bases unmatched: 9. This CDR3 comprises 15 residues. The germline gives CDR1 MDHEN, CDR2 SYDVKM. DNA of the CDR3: TGTGCCAGCAGTTTCAGGGGGACACGTGGGCAGCCCCAGCATTTT. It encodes CASSFRGTRGQPQHF.

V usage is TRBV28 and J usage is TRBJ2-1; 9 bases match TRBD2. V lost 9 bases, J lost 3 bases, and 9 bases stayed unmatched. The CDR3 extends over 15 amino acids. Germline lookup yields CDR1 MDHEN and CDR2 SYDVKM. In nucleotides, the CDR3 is TGTGCCAGTGAAGGCGGGGGGGCCCTCTACAATGAGCAGTTCTTC. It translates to CASEGGGALYNEQFF.

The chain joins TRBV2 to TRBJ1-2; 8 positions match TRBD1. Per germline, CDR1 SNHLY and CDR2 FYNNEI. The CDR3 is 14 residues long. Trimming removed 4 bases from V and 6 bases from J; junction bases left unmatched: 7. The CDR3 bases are TGTGCCAGCAGTGTGGGGCAGGGGGCGCATGGCTACACCTTC. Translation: CASSVGQGAHGYTF.

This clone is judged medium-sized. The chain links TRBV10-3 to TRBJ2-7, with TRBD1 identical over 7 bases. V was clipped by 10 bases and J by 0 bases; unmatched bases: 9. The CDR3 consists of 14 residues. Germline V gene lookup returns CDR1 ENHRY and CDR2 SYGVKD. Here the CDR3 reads CATDAGGSSYEQYF. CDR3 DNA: TGTGCCACGGACGCAGGGGGAAGCTCCTACGAGCAGTACTTC.

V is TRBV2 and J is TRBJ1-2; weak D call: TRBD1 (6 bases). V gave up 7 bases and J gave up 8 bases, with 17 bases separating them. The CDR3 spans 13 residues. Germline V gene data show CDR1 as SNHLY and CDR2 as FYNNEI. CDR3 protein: CASTIGGGGGYTF. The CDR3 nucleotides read TGTGCCAGCACCATAGGGGGGGGCGGAGGCTACACCTTC.

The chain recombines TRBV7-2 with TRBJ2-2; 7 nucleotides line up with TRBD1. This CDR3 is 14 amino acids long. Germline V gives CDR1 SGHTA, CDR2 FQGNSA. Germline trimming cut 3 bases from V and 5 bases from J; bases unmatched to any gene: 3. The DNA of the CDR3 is TGTGCCAGCAGCTTCGACAGGGTTACCGGGGAGCTGTTTTTT. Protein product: CASSFDRVTGELFF. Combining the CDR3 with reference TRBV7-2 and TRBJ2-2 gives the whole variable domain GAGVSQSPSNKVTEKGKDVELRCDPISGHTALYWYRQSLGQGLEFLIYFQGNSAPDKSGLPSDRFSAERTGGSVSTLTIQRTQQEDSAVYLCASSFDRVTGELFFGEGSRLTVL.

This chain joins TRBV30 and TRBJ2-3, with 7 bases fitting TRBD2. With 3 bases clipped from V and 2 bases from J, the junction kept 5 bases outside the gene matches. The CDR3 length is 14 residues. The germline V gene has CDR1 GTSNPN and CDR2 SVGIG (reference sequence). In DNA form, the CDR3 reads TGTGCCTGGAGCGCGGGGGACCACACAGATACGCAGTATTTT. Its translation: CAWSAGDHTDTQYF.

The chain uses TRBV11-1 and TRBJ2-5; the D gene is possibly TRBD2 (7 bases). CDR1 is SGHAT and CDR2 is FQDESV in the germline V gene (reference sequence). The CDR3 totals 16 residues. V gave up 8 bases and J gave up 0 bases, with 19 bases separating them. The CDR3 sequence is CASSTPGAGDQETQYF. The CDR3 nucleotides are TGTGCCAGCTCCACCCCAGGGGCGGGGGACCAAGAGACCCAGTACTTC.

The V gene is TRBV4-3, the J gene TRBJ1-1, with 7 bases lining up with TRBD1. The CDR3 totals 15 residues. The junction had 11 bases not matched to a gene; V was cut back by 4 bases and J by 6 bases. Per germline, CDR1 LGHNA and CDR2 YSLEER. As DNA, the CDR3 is TGCGCCAGCAGCCTTATCCAGGGGGGGCGATCTGAAGCTTTCTTT. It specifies CASSLIQGGRSEAFF.

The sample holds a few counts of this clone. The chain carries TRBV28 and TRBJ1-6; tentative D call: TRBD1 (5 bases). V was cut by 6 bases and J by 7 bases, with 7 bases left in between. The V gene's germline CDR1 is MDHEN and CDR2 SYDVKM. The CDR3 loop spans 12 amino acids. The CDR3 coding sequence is TGTGCCAGCAGGGCAGGGAATTCACCCCTCCACTTT. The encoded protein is CASRAGNSPLHF.

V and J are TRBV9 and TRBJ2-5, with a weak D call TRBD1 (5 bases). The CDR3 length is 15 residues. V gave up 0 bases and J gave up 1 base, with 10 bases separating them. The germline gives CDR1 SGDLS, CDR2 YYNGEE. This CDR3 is CASSVGRVSQETQYF. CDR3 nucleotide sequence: TGTGCCAGCAGCGTAGGCAGGGTAAGCCAAGAGACCCAGTACTTC.

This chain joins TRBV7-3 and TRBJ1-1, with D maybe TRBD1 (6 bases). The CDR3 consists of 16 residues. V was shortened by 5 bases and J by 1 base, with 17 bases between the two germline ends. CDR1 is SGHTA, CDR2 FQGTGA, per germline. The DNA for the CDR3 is TGTGCCAGCAGCCCCCAGGGGAGGTTAGGGAACACTGAAGCTTTCTTT. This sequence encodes CASSPQGRLGNTEAFF. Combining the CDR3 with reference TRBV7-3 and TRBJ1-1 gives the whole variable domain GAGVSQTPSNKVTEKGKYVELRCDPISGHTALYWYRQSLGQGPEFLIYFQGTGAADDSGLPNDRFFAVRPEGSVSTLKIQRTERGDSAVYLCASSPQGRLGNTEAFFGQGTRLTVV.

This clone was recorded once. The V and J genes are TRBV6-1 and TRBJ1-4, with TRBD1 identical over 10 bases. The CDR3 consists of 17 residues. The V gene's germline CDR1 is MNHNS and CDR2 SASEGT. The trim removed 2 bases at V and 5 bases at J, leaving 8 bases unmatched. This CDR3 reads CASSEYRTGGANEKLFF. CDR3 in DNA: TGTGCCAGCAGTGAATACAGGACAGGGGGGGCAAATGAAAAACTGTTTTTT.